These 10 T cell receptor beta chains originate from one sample sequenced in a study of PD-L1 blockade in urothelial cancer. Sequencing was performed with immunoSEQ multiplex PCR; in TCRdb, only in-frame clones are kept and a portion is missing. In the table there are 120,000 or so clones, about 82% of which are singletons. Time point indicated: peripheral blood 6 weeks after treatment start. The sample here was PBMCs, taken around atezolizumab (anti-PD-L1) treatment. These receptor sequences come from a man in his fifties or sixties with urothelial cancer.

The chain employs TRBV11-2 and TRBJ2-7; the D gene is possibly TRBD1 (6 bases). The CDR3 sequence is 15 residues long. Germline V lookup: CDR1 SGHAT, CDR2 FQNNGV. V lost 6 bases and J 2 bases, leaving 17 bases between the germline ends. The CDR3 here is CASRNPGTIAYEQYF. The CDR3 nucleotides read TGTGCCAGCAGGAACCCCGGGACAATAGCCTACGAGCAGTACTTC.

Regarding this clone: The sample carries other DNA sequences with the same CDR3. The genes are TRBV9 and TRBJ2-5; the match to TRBD1 covers 7 bases. Germline values: CDR1 SGDLS, CDR2 YYNGEE. This CDR3 has 14 residues. V lost 2 bases and J lost 1; bases outside the gene matches: 2. CDR3: CASSVGTAQETQYF. The CDR3 DNA sequence: TGTGCCAGCAGCGTGGGGACAGCCCAAGAGACCCAGTACTTC.

The chain is built from TRBV29-1 and TRBJ1-2, with D unclear. Trimming stripped 4 bases from V and 1 base from J, with 10 bases between. Germline loops: CDR1 SQVTM, CDR2 ANQGSEA. This CDR3 is 13 amino acids long. The CDR3, as DNA: TGCAGCGTTGTTACAGCCCTTAACTATGGCTACACCTTC. It encodes CSVVTALNYGYTF.

The genes are TRBV4-1 and TRBJ2-5; TRBD2 matches at 10 bases. The CDR3 spans 16 residues. Germline values: CDR1 MGHRA, CDR2 YSYEKL. V gave up 3 bases and J gave up 5 bases; unmatched junction bases: 9. The CDR3 spells CASSQGGTSGIETQYF. CDR3 bases: TGCGCCAGCAGCCAGGGGGGAACTAGCGGGATTGAGACCCAGTACTTC.

J is TRBJ2-7 and V is TRBV28, with TRBD1 identical over 7 bases. CDR1 and CDR2 from the germline V gene are MDHEN and SYDVKM. The V gene end was trimmed by 6 bases and the J gene end by 10 bases; junction bases not matched to a gene: 15. The CDR3 spans 14 residues. CDR3 DNA: TGTGCCAGCAGCTTACCGAACGACAGGGCGTTTCAGTACTTC. It yields the protein CASSLPNDRAFQYF.

The chain joins TRBV5-6 to TRBJ2-7; TRBD1 is a possible D gene (6 bases). Germline V CDR1 and CDR2: SGHDT, YYEEEE. Trimming took 0 bases from V and 2 from J, leaving 15 bases between them. The CDR3 length is 16 residues. CDR3 sequence: CASSLGGQRTPYEQYF. In DNA, the CDR3 is TGTGCCAGCAGCTTGGGGGGGCAGCGGACCCCCTACGAGCAGTACTTC. The whole variable domain, remainder taken from reference TRBV5-6 and TRBJ2-7, is DAGVTQSPTHLIKTRGQQVTLRCSPKSGHDTVSWYQQALGQGPQFIFQYYEEEERQRGNFPDRFSGHQFPNYSSELNVNALLLGDSALYLCASSLGGQRTPYEQYFGPGTRLTVT.

In DNA form, the CDR3 reads TGTGCCAGCAGCGAGGACAGCCGCGTGGCGCAGCAGTTCTTC. It specifies CASSEDSRVAQQFF. The chain employs TRBV7-8 and TRBJ2-1, with D possibly TRBD1 on 6 matching bases. This CDR3 contains 14 residues. V lost 5 bases and J lost 11, with 19 bases in between. Germline-derived CDR1 and CDR2 are SGHVS and FQNEAQ. The full variable domain, in which reference TRBV7-8 and TRBJ2-1 provide the parts outside the CDR3, is GAGVSQSPRYKVAKRGQDVALRCDPISGHVSLFWYQQALGQGPEFLTYFQNEAQLDKSGLPSDRFFAERPEGSVSTLKIQRTQQEDSAVYLCASSEDSRVAQQFFGPGTRLTVL.

The gene calls are TRBV5-6 and TRBJ1-1, with D tentatively TRBD1 (5 bases). The CDR3 has 12 residues. The V gene's germline CDR1 is SGHDT and CDR2 YYEEEE. The ends were cut back, 4 bases at V and 7 bases at J, with 11 bases in the middle. DNA of the CDR3: TGTGCCAGCAGCGGCGGGACCGGTGAAGCTTTCTTT. Translation: CASSGGTGEAFF.

This chain uses TRBV5-1 with TRBJ2-1; a possible D gene is TRBD1 (5 bases). The CDR3 length is 12 residues. Germline assignment: CDR1 SGHRS and CDR2 YFSETQ. V gave up 4 bases and J gave up 8 bases, with 10 bases separating them. The CDR3 DNA is TGCGCCAGCAGCCAGGGTTGGGATGAGCAGTTCTTC. This codes for CASSQGWDEQFF.

The chain joins TRBV10-3 to TRBJ2-7, with D perhaps matching TRBD2 (6 bases). Germline loops: CDR1 ENHRY, CDR2 SYGVKD. Trimming shortened V by 0 bases and J by 6 bases, and 15 bases separated the two germline ends. This CDR3 is built from 15 residues. The CDR3 loop reads CAISESGGFMGEQYF. Written as DNA, the CDR3 is TGTGCCATCAGTGAGTCGGGGGGTTTCATGGGCGAGCAGTACTTC.